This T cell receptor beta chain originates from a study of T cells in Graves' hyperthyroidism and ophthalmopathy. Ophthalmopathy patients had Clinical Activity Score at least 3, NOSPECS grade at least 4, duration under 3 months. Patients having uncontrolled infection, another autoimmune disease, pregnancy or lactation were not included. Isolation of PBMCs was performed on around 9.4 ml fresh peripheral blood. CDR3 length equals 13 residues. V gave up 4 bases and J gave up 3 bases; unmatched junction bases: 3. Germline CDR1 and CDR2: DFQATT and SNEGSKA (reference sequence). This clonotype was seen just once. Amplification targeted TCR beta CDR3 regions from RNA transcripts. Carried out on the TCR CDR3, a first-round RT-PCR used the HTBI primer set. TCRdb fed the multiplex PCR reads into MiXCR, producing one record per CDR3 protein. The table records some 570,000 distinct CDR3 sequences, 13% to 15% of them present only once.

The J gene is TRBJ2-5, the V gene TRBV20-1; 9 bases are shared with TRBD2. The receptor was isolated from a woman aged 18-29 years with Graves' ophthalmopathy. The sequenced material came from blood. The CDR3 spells CSAMTSGKETQYF. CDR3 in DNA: TGCAGTGCTATGACTAGCGGTAAAGAGACCCAGTACTTC.